The next 9 T cell receptor beta chains were all read from a single sample in a study of T cell changes during pregnancy in multiple sclerosis. Assay: immunoSEQ multiplex PCR; the TCRdb copy retains only in-frame clones and omits some. The repertoire includes 40,000 to 60,000 clones, over 90% of them detected once, and 0.5% sits in the top ten. Source: CD4+ T cells from peripheral blood mononuclear cells, taken in the third trimester of pregnancy. These TCRs come from a female donor with multiple sclerosis, enrolled in a pregnancy study.

The rearrangement joins TRBV18 to TRBJ1-1; 7 bases map to TRBD1. The CDR3 spans 14 residues. CDR1 KGHSH and CDR2 LQKENI come from the germline V gene. J was trimmed by 5 bases and V by 2 bases; bases with no gene match: 5. CDR3 sequence reads: CASSPEGGITEAFF. The DNA of the CDR3 is TGTGCCAGCTCACCAGAAGGGGGCATAACTGAAGCTTTCTTT.

The chain uses TRBV19 and TRBJ2-1; D not resolved. From germline, CDR1 is LNHDA and CDR2 SQIVND (reference sequence). The germline V and J ends were trimmed by 2 bases and 7 bases, with 6 bases remaining between them. The CDR3 contains 12 residues. CDR3 DNA: TGTGCCAGTAGTATACAGAAGAATGAGCAGTTCTTC. This translates into CASSIQKNEQFF.

The rearrangement joins TRBV6-6 to TRBJ2-7; 7 nucleotides match TRBD1. This CDR3 is built from 15 residues. Germline V gene sequence: CDR1 MNHNY, CDR2 SVGAGI (reference sequence). Unmatched junction bases numbered 10, after V lost 1 base and J lost 7 bases. The CDR3 sequence is CASSYLGPDRSEQYF. The DNA of the CDR3 is TGTGCCAGCAGTTACTTGGGACCGGACAGGTCGGAGCAGTACTTC.

The rearrangement links TRBV7-2 to TRBJ2-6, with TRBD2 as a possible D gene (7 bases). The CDR3 covers 18 residues. CDR1 SGHTA and CDR2 FQGNSA come from the germline V gene. Trimming removed 1 base from V and 0 bases from J, with 13 bases in between. The CDR3 sequence is CASSLVGGGLSGANVLTF. The CDR3 DNA sequence: TGTGCCAGCAGCTTAGTAGGCGGGGGCCTCTCTGGGGCCAACGTCCTGACTTTC.

This rearrangement joins TRBV19 to TRBJ2-7, with 14 positions matching TRBD2. Germline V lookup: CDR1 LNHDA, CDR2 SQIVND (reference sequence). The V and J ends lost 6 bases and 3 bases, in that order; junction bases with no gene match: 4. The CDR3 covers 15 residues. CDR3 coding DNA: TGTGCCAGTAGCGAGGGACTAGCGGGGGACTACGAGCAGTACTTC. It encodes CASSEGLAGDYEQYF.

The chain uses TRBV4-1 and TRBJ2-7; possible D gene TRBD2, 5 bases. Trimming left V 0 bases short and J 4 bases short, with 13 bases between. The CDR3 is 15 residues long. Germline CDR1 is MGHRA and CDR2 is YSYEKL. The DNA for the CDR3 is TGCGCCAGCAGCCAAGAGGCGGAGGAGTTATACGAGCAGTACTTC. Protein sequence: CASSQEAEELYEQYF.

The chain links TRBV7-8 to TRBJ2-5; D is possibly TRBD1 (6 bases). The CDR3 is made up of 15 amino acids. The V end was cut by 0 bases, the J end by 2 bases, with 10 bases between. Germline lookup yields CDR1 SGHVS and CDR2 FQNEAQ. CDR3 amino acids: CASSLAPGQQETQYF. The CDR3, as DNA: TGTGCCAGCAGCTTAGCGCCCGGACAGCAAGAGACCCAGTACTTC.

The chain links TRBV4-1 to TRBJ1-1; 8 bases are a match to TRBD1. Germline-derived CDR1 and CDR2 are MGHRA and YSYEKL. Trimming removed 6 bases from V and 3 bases from J; junction bases left unmatched: 18. CDR3 length: 18 residues. The CDR3, as DNA: TGCGCCAGCAGTTCCCCTGGACAGGGTAGAAGGAGGGACACTGAAGCTTTCTTT. It translates to CASSSPGQGRRRDTEAFF.

This chain joins TRBV5-1 and TRBJ2-7; 7 bases are a match to TRBD1. The J segment lost 0 bases and the V segment lost 4 bases, leaving 10 bases of the junction unmatched. The CDR3 is 16 amino acids. Germline CDR1 SGHRS, CDR2 YFSETQ. The CDR3 DNA is TGCGCCAGCAGCCGCGAAGGGACAGCCAGCTCCTACGAGCAGTACTTC. This gives the protein CASSREGTASSYEQYF.